Listed here is a single T cell receptor beta chain. Its specificity is not known. With listed TCR primers and previously described methods, bulk TCR libraries were prepared. TCRdb called the PCR reads again in MiXCR, with one record for every CDR3 protein. Of 300,000 to 400,000 distinct CDR3 sequences in the sample, roughly 24% were seen once. The data were taken from a study of molecular identifiers for immune sequencing clone quantification. Study results and limitations: Because of identical TCR molecules sharing a barcode, sizes of highly expanded clones could be underestimated.

CDR1 and CDR2 from the germline V gene are MNHEY and SVGEGT. V lost 6 bases to trimming and J lost 0 bases, with 18 bases between them. The CDR3 is made up of 16 amino acids. The clonotype was recovered from a human donor in good health. Some libraries in this study had Jurkat cell RNA spiked in. The chain carries TRBV6-2 or TRBV6-3 and TRBJ2-7; a possible D gene is TRBD2 (7 bases). What was sequenced was naive CD8+ T cells from blood, with Jurkat cell RNA spiked in. The subset here: FACS-sorted CD8+CD4-CCR7+CD45RA+ naive T cells. The CDR3 region is CASSPGGLFASYEQYF. CDR3 coding DNA: TGTGCCAGCAGCCCCGGGGGGCTCTTTGCCTCCTACGAGCAGTACTTC.